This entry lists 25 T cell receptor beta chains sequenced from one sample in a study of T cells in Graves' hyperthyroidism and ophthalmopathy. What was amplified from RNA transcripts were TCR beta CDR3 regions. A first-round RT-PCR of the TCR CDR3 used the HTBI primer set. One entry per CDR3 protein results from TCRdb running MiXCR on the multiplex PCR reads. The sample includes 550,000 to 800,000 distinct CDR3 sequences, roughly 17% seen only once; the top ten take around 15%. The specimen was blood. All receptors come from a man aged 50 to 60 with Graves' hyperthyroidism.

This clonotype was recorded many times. CDR3 protein: CASSLAGINYGYTF. CDR3 coding DNA: TGTGCCAGCAGTTTGGCAGGGATTAACTATGGCTACACCTTC. The chain combines TRBV28 with TRBJ1-2, with D tentatively TRBD1 (5 bases). The CDR3 consists of 14 residues. Trimming removed 3 bases at V and 1 base at J, with 9 bases between. Germline V lookup: CDR1 MDHEN, CDR2 SYDVKM.

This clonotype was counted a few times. Here the CDR3 reads CASSAPQLGPDTQYF. Written as DNA, the CDR3 is TGTGCCAGCAGTGCCCCCCAGTTGGGCCCAGATACGCAGTATTTT. The chain combines TRBV28 with TRBJ2-3; no reliable D call. Trimming removed 5 bases from V and 4 bases from J, with 16 bases in between. This CDR3 region has 15 residues. Germline assignment: CDR1 MDHEN and CDR2 SYDVKM.

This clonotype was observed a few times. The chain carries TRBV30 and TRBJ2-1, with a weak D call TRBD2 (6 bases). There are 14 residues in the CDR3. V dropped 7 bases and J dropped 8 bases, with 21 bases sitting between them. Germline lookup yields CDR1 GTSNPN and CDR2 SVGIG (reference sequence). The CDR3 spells CASRDLHRPDEQFF. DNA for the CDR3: TGTGCCTCCCGGGACTTGCACAGACCGGATGAGCAGTTCTTC.

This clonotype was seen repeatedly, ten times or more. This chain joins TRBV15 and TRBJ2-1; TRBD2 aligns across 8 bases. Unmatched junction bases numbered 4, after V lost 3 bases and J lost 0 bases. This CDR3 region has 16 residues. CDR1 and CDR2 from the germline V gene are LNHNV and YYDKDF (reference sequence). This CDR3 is CATSRGLAGSYNEQFF. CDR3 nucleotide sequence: TGTGCCACCAGCAGGGGCCTAGCGGGCTCCTACAATGAGCAGTTCTTC. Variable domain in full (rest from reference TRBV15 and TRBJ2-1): DAMVIQNPRYQVTQFGKPVTLSCSQTLNHNVMYWYQQKSSQAPKLLFHYYDKDFNNEADTPDNFQSRRPNTSFCFLDIRSPGLGDTAMYLCATSRGLAGSYNEQFFGPGTRLTVL.

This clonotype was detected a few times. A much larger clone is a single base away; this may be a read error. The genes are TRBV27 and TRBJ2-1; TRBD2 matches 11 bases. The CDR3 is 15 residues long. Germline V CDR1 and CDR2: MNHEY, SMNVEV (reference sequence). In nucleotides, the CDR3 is TGTGCCAGCAGCAAGGGGACTAGCGGTTACAATGACCAGTTCTTC. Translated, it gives CASSKGTSGYNDQFF.

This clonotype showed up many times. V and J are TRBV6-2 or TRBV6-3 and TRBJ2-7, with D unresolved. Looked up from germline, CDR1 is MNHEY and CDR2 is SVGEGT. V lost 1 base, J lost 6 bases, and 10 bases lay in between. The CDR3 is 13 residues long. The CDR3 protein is CASSYYGPSEQYF. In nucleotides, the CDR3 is TGTGCCAGCAGTTACTACGGGCCCTCCGAGCAGTACTTC.

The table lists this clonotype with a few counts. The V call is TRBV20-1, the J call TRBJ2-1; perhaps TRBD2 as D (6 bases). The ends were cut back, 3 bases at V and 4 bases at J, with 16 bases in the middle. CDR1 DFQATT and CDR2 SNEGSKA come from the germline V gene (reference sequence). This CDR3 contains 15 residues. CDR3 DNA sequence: TGCAGTGCTAGGGAGATGGGAGGTCATTACAATGAGCAGTTCTTC. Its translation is CSAREMGGHYNEQFF.

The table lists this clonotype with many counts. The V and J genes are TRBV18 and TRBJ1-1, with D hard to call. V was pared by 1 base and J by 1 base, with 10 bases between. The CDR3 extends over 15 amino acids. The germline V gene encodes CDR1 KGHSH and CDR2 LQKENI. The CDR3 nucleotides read TGTGCCAGCTCACCACAGGGCTCGGGGAACACTGAAGCTTTCTTT. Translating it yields CASSPQGSGNTEAFF.

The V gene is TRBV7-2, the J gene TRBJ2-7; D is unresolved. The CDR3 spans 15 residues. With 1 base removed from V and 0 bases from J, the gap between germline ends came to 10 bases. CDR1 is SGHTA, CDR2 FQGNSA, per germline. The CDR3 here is CASSLGIYFSYEQYF. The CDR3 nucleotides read TGTGCCAGCAGCTTAGGAATCTACTTCTCCTACGAGCAGTACTTC. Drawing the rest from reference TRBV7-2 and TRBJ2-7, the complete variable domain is GAGVSQSPSNKVTEKGKDVELRCDPISGHTALYWYRQSLGQGLEFLIYFQGNSAPDKSGLPSDRFSAERTGGSVSTLTIQRTQQEDSAVYLCASSLGIYFSYEQYFGPGTRLTVT.

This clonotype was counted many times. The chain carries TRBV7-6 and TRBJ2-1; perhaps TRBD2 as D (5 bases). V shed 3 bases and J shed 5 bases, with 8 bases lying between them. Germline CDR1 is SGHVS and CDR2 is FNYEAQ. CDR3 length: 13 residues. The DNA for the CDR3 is TGTGCCAGCAGCTTCCGGGATCACAATGAGCAGTTCTTC. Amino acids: CASSFRDHNEQFF.

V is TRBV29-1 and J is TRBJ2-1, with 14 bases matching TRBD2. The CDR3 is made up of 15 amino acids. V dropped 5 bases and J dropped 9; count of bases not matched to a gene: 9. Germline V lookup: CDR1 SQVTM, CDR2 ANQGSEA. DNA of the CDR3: TGCAGCGTTTTGGGACTAGCGGGAGTTCTGGGTGAGCAGTTCTTC. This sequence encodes CSVLGLAGVLGEQFF.

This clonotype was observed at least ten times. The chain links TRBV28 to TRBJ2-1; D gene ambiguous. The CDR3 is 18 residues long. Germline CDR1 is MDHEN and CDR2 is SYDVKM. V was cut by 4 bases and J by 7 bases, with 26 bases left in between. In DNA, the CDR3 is TGTGCCAGCAGTTCCACCGGCCGAAGCGCCCCCTGGTATAATGAGCAGTTCTTC. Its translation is CASSSTGRSAPWYNEQFF.

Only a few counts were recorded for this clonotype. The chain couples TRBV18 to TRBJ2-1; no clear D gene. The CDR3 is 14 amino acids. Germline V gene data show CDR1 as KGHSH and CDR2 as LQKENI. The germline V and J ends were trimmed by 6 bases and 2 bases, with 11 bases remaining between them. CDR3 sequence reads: CASSTGFPYNEQFF. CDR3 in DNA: TGTGCCAGCTCCACCGGATTCCCCTACAATGAGCAGTTCTTC.

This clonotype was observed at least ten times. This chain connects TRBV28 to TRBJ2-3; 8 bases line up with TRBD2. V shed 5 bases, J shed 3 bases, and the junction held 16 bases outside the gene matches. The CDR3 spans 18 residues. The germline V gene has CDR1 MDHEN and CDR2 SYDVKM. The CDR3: CASSPSLLSGKSTDTQYF. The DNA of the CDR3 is TGTGCCAGCAGTCCCTCACTACTTAGCGGGAAAAGTACAGATACGCAGTATTTT.

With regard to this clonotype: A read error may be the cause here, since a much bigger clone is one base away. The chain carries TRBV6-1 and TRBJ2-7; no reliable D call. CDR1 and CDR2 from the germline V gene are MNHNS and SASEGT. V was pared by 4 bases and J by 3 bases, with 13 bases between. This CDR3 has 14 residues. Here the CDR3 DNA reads TGTGCCAGCAGTGGGTCTATCGGTCACTACGAGCAGTACTTC. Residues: CASSGSIGHYEQYF.

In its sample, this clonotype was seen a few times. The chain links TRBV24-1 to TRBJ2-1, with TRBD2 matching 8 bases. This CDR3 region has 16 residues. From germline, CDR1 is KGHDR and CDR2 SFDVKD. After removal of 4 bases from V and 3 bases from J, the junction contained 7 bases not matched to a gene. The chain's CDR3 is CATSEREDSVYNEQFF. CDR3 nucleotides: TGTGCCACCAGTGAGCGGGAGGATTCCGTCTACAATGAGCAGTTCTTC.

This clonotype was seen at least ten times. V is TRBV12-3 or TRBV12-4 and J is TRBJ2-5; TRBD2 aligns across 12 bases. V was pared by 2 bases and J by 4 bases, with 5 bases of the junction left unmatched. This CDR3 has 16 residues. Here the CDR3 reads CASSLLAGGTGETQYF. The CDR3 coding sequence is TGTGCCAGCAGTTTACTAGCGGGAGGGACGGGAGAGACCCAGTACTTC.

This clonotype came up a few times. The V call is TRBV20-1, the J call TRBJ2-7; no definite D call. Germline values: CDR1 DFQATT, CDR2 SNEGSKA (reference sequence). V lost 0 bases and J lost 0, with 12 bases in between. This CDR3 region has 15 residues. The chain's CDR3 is CSARDAVKSSYEQYF. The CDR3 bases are TGCAGTGCTAGAGACGCCGTAAAGAGCTCCTACGAGCAGTACTTC.

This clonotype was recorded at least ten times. CDR3: CASTGRATYTDTQYF. The CDR3 nucleotides read TGTGCCAGCACCGGTAGGGCTACCTACACAGATACGCAGTATTTT. The chain links TRBV2 to TRBJ2-3; D ambiguous. The V gene's germline CDR1 is SNHLY and CDR2 FYNNEI. The V end lost 7 bases, the J end lost 2 bases, and 16 bases lay between the germline ends. This CDR3 contains 15 residues. Together with reference TRBV2 and TRBJ2-3, the CDR3 gives the full variable domain: EPEVTQTPSHQVTQMGQEVILRCVPISNHLYFYWYRQILGQKVEFLVSFYNNEISEKSEIFDDQFSVERPDGSNFTLKIRSTKLEDSAMYFCASTGRATYTDTQYFGPGTRLTVL.

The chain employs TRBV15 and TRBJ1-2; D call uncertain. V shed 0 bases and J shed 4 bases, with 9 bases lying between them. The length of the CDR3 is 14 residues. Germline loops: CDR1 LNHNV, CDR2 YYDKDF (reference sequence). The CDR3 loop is CATSRDLQLYGYTF. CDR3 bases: TGTGCCACCAGCAGAGATTTACAGCTCTATGGCTACACCTTC.

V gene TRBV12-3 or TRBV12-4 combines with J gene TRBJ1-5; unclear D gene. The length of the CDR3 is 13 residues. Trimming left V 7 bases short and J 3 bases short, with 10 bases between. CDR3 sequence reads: CASKKADNQPQHF. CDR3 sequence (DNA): TGTGCCAGCAAAAAGGCCGACAATCAGCCCCAGCATTTT.

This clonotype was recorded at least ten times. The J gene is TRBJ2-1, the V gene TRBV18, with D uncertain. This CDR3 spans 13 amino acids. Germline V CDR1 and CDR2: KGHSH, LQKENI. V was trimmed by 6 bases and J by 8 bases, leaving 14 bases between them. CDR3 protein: CASSRRSADEQFF. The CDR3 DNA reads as TGTGCCAGCTCGCGTCGATCTGCTGATGAGCAGTTCTTC. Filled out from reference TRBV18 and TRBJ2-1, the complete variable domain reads NAGVMQNPRHLVRRRGQEARLRCSPMKGHSHVYWYRQLPEEGLKFMVYLQKENIIDESGMPKERFSAEFPKEGPSILRIQQVVRGDSAAYFCASSRRSADEQFFGPGTRLTVL.

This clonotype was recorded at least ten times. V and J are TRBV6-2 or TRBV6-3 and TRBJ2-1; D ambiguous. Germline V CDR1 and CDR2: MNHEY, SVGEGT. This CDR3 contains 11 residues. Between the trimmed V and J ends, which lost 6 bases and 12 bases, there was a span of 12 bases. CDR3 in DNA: TGTGCCAGCAGCTTTAGGGTGAGGCAGTTCTTC. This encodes CASSFRVRQFF.

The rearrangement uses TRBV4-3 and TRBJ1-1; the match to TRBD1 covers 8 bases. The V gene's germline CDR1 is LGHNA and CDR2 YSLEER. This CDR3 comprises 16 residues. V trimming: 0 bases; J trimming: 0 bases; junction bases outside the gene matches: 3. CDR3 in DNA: TGCGCCAGCAGCCAAGAAGGGACAGGTTTGAACACTGAAGCTTTCTTT. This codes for CASSQEGTGLNTEAFF.

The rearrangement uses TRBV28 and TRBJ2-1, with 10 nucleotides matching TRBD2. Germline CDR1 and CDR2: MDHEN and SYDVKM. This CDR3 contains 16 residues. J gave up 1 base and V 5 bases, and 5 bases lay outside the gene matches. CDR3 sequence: CASSLPGLASYNEQFF. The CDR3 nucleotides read TGTGCCAGCAGTCTCCCGGGACTAGCGTCCTACAATGAGCAGTTCTTC.